This T cell receptor beta chain is drawn from a study of follicular helper T cells after annual influenza vaccination (dated by TCRdb to 2016 to 2017). Context from the whole study: Blood was collected on days 0, 7 and 28 after each seasonal influenza vaccination. To study recall of cTfh clones, some subjects were followed across successive annual vaccinations spanning the 2013-2014, 2014-2015 and 2015-2016 seasons. Multi-year samples were obtained from about 6 subjects, with two vaccination seasons covered for four subjects and three seasons covered for two subjects. The 2015 samples were processed right after collection, while the 2013-2014 samples were cryopreserved. One week after vaccination, a second recruited cohort of roughly twelve subjects (Table S1) displayed a similar ICOS+CD38+ cTfh response.

V is cut by 5 bases and J by 4 bases, and the space between the germline ends is 14 bases. Reading from cysteine to phenylalanine, the CDR3 counts 14 amino acids. Only CDR3 DNA is held: 42 bases, read in frame from base 1. The germline V gene (reference sequence) sets CDR1 to MNHEY and CDR2 to SMNVEV. Libraries were made using the immunoSEQ multiplex PCR assay. Adaptive Biotechnologies carried out TCRB amplification, library preparation, sequencing and preliminary bioinformatics at Survey level resolution. The paper's data handling went like this. Clonality was calculated in R as 1 minus normalized Shannon entropy, and the Gini index was computed with the R package ineq. The overlap score was defined as the summed counts of shared sequences divided by the total counts of all sequences in both compared samples. Significance of shared clonotypes was assessed by Fisher's exact test, with a theoretical repertoire of 10^7 TCRB sequences assumed. The clones in this table, taken by TCRdb from immuneACCESS, are in-frame only. Not every clone is retained; where verified, under half of the shortfall comes from an unresolved V gene, and the cause of the rest is unknown. V and J calls plus clone size are reproduced from that table; the DNA served to infer D and trimming. This sample is represented by about 11,000 clones; roughly 80% of them were singletons. The ten largest make up around 0.95% of the sample.

Seasonal inactivated influenza vaccine (Fluvarix) was administered to adults, and sorted blood CD4 subsets were tracked by TCRB sequencing before and after vaccination. To be eligible, subjects had to live in the community and must not have received influenza vaccine in the previous 6 months. Influenza vaccine contraindications, substance abuse, HIV/AIDS, active malignancy, immunomodulatory medication and active illness such as respiratory infection were included among the exclusion criteria. Per time point, between roughly 40 and 100 mL of blood was sampled. Ficoll-Paque PLUS or SepMate separation was used to isolate PBMC. As a comparison non-Tfh subset, CXCR5- memory CD4 T cells were sorted. Before DNA extraction, cell subsets were sorted from PBMC on a BD FACS Aria. In regard to this clone: Its antigen is not yet known. No base qualities exist here, and no much larger clone lies one base off it.

Study-wide conclusions, independent of this receptor: When influenza clone enrichment was assessed, the possibility that the much larger non-cTfh compartments were undersampled could not be excluded. ICOS+CD38+ cTfh clonality correlated with the frequency of that population, and its change correlated with the change in circulating plasmablast frequency. A recurrent oligoclonal ICOS+CD38+ cTfh response containing tetramer and AIM influenza-specific clonotypes was recalled by successive annual vaccinations. Because only about 10-23% of the analyzed cells gave productive TCRB sequences, there was no way to sample rare clonotypes. Day 7 ICOS+CD38+ clones were most often found later in ICOS-CD38- cTfh, suggesting that subset may serve as a memory reservoir.

The sample consisted of CXCR5- memory CD4+ T cells sorted from blood, taken 6 weeks after influenza vaccination. The meaning of the sample's cell subset or site label: CXCR5- memory CD4 T cells. Rearrangement joined TRBV27 to TRBJ2-5, with an unclear D gene assignment. The clonotype originates from an adult who received the influenza vaccine. The CDR3 reads as follows: CASSVDHLGETQYF. The DNA sequence is TGTGCCAGCAGTGTGGATCATTTGGGAGAGACCCAGTACTTC.